This T cell receptor (beta chain) came from a study of cytomegalovirus exposure and HLA in healthy donors. This clone appeared once. What it binds is unknown. Study-wide results and limits: As was reported, the classifier diagnosed cytomegalovirus status with high specificity and sensitivity.

It was with 60 Vbeta and 13 Jbeta primers that the PCR ran. Produced via immunoSEQ multiplex PCR; TCRdb's table is partial and in-frame only. The table lists 200,000 to 250,000 clones, around 80% of them singletons. The V gene's germline CDR1 is SGHAT and CDR2 FQNNGV. With 5 bases removed from V and 5 bases from J, the gap between germline ends came to 18 bases. The length of the CDR3 is 15 residues. The chain has TRBV11-2 and TRBJ1-1; a possible D gene is TRBD1 (6 bases). This TCR derives from a male donor in good health and CMV-seronegative. The sample taken for sequencing was PBMCs. DNA of the CDR3: TGTGCCAGCAGCCTACCGGGGACAATGGGGACTGAAGCTTTCTTT. Protein product: CASSLPGTMGTEAFF.